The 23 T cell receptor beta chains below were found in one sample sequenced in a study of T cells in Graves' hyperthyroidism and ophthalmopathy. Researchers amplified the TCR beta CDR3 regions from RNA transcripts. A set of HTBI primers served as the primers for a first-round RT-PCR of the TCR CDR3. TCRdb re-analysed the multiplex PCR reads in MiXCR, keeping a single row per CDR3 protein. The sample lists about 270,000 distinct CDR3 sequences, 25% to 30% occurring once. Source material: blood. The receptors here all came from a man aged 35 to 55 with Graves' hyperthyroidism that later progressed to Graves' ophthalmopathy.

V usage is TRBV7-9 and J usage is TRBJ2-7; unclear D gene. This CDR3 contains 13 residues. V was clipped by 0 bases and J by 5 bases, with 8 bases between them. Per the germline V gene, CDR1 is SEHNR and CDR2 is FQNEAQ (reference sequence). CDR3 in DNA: TGTGCCAGCAGCTTAGCAGGGCGGCACGAGCAGTACTTC. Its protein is CASSLAGRHEQYF. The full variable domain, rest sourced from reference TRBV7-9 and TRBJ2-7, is DTGVSQNPRHKITKRGQNVTFRCDPISEHNRLYWYRQTLGQGPEFLTYFQNEAQLEKSRLLSDRFSAERPKGSFSTLEIQRTEQGDSAMYLCASSLAGRHEQYFGPGTRLTVT.

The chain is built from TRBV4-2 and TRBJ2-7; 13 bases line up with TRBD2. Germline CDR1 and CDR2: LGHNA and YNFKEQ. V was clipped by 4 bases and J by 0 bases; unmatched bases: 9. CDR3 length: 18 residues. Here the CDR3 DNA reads TGTGCCAGCAGCCCAGGACTAGCGGGGGAGATAAGCTCCTACGAGCAGTACTTC. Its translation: CASSPGLAGEISSYEQYF.

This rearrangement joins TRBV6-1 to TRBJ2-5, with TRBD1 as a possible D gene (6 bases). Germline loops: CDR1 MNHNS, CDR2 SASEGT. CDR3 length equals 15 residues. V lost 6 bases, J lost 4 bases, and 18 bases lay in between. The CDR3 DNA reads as TGTGCCAGCAGCCTCGACGGGGCCAGGGGAGAGACCCAGTACTTC. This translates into CASSLDGARGETQYF.

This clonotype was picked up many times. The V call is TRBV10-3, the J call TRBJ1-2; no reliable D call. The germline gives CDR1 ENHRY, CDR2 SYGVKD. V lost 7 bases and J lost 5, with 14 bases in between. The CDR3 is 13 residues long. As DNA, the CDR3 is TGTGCCATCAAAGGTAGTGGCCATTATGGCTACACCTTC. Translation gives CAIKGSGHYGYTF.

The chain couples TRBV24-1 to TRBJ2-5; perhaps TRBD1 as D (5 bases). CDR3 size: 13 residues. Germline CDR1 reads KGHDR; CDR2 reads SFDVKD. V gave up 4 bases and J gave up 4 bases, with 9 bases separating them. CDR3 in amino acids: CATSDLGRETQYF. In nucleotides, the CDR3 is TGTGCCACCAGTGACCTGGGGCGAGAGACCCAGTACTTC.

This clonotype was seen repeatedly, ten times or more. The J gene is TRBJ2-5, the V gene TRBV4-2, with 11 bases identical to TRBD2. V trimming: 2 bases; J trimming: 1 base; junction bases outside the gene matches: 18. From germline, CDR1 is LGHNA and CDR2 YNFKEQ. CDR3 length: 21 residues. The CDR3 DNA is TGTGCCAGCAGCCAACAATGGACTCCTCCTCCGGGACTAGCGGTCCAAGAGACCCAGTACTTC. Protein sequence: CASSQQWTPPPGLAVQETQYF.

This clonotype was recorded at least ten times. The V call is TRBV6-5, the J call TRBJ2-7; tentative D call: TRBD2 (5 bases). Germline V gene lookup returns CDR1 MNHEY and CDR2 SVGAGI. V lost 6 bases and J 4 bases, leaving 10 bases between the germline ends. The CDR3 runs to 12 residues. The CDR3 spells CASSPEGYEQYF. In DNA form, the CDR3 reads TGTGCCAGCAGCCCCGAGGGTTACGAGCAGTACTTC.

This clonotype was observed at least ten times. CDR3 sequence (DNA): TGCGCCAGCAGCTCACAATCCTCGCCAGGGGGCGACGAGCAGTACTTC. Translating gives CASSSQSSPGGDEQYF. V is TRBV5-1 and J is TRBJ2-7; 8 bases map to TRBD1. Germline CDR1 reads SGHRS; CDR2 reads YFSETQ. The CDR3 is made up of 16 amino acids. The ends lost 3 bases at V and 5 bases at J; junction bases unmatched: 13.

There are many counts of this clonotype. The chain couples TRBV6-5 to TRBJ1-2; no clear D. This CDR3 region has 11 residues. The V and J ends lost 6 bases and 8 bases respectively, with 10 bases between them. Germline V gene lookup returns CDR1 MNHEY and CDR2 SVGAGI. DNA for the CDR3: TGTGCCAGCAGATCGGGCCTCGGCTACACCTTC. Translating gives CASRSGLGYTF.

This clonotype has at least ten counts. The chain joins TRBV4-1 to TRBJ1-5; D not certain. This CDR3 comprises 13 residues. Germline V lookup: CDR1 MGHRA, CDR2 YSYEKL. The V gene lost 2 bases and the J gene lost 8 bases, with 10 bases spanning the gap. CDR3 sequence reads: CASSQPLAEPQHF. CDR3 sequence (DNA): TGCGCCAGCAGCCAACCCCTTGCGGAGCCCCAGCATTTT.

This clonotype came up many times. The CDR3: CASSVLAGELYEQYF. The CDR3 DNA is TGTGCCAGCAGCGTTTTAGCGGGAGAACTCTACGAGCAGTACTTC. V gene TRBV9 combines with J gene TRBJ2-7, with 9 bases aligning to TRBD2. Germline V gene lookup returns CDR1 SGDLS and CDR2 YYNGEE. This CDR3 region has 15 residues. The J segment lost 3 bases and the V segment lost 2 bases, leaving 6 bases of the junction unmatched.

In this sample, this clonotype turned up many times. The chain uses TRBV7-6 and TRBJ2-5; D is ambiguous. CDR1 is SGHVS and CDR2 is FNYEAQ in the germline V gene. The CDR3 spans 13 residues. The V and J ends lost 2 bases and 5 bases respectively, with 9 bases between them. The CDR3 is CASSLQLGETQYF. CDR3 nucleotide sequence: TGTGCCAGCAGCTTACAACTCGGGGAGACCCAGTACTTC.

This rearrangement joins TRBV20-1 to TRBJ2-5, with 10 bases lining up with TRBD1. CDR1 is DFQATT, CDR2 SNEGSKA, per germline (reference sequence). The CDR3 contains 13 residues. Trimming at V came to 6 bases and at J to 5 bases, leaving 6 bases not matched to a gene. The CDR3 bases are TGCAGTGCAGAGACAGGGGGCCAGGAGACCCAGTACTTC. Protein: CSAETGGQETQYF.

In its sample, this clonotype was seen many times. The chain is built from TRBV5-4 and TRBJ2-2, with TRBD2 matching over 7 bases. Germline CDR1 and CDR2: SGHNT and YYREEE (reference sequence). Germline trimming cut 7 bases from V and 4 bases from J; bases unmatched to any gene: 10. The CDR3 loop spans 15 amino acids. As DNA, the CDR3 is TGTGCCAGCGCCCCGGGGGGTGCGGGCACCGGGGAGCTGTTTTTT. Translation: CASAPGGAGTGELFF.

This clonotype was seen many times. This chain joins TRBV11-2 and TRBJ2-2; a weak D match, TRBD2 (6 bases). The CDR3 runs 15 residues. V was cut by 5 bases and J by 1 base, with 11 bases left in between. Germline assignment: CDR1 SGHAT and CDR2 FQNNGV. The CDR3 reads CASSPGLQNTGELFF. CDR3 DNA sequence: TGTGCCAGCAGCCCGGGACTGCAGAACACCGGGGAGCTGTTTTTT.

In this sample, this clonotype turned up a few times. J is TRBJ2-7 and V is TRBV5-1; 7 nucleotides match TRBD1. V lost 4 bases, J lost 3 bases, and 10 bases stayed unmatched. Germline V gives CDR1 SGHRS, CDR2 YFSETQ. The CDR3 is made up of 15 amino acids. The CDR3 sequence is CASSPTGLTFYEQYF. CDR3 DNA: TGCGCCAGCAGCCCGACAGGGCTCACTTTCTACGAGCAGTACTTC.

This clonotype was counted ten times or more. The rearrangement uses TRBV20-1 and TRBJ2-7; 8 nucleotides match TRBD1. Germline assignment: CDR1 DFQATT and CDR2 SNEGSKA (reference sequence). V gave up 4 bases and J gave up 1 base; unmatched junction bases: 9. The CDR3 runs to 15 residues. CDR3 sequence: CSATGQGQPSYEQYF. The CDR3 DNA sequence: TGCAGTGCTACAGGACAGGGCCAACCTTCCTACGAGCAGTACTTC.

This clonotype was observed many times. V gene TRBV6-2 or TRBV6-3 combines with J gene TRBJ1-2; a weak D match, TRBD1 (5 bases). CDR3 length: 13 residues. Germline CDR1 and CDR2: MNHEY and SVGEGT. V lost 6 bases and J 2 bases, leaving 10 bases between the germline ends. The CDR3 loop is CASSKRDNYGYTF. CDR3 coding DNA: TGTGCCAGCAGCAAGCGGGACAACTATGGCTACACCTTC.

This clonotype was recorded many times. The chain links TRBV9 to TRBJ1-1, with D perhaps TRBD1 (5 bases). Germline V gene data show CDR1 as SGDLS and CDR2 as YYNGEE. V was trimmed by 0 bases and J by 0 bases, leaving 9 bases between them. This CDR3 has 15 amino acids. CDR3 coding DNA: TGTGCCAGCAGCGTAGGTGGGGGGGTGAACACTGAAGCTTTCTTT. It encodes CASSVGGGVNTEAFF. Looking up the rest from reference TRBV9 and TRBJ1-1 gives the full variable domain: DSGVTQTPKHLITATGQRVTLRCSPRSGDLSVYWYQQSLDQGLQFLIQYYNGEERAKGNILERFSAQQFPDLHSELNLSSLELGDSALYFCASSVGGGVNTEAFFGQGTRLTVV.

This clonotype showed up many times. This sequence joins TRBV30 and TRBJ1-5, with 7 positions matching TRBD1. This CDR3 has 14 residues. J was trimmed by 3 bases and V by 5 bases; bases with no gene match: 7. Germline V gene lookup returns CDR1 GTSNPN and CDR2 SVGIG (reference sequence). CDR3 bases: TGTGCCTGGCAGCAAGGGGGCGTCAATCAGCCCCAGCATTTT. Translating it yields CAWQQGGVNQPQHF.

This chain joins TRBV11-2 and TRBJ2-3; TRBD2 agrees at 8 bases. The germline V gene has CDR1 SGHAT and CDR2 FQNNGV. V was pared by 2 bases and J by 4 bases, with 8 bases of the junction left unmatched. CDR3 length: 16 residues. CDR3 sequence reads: CASSLMRRGVSDTQYF. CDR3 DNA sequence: TGTGCCAGCAGCTTAATGAGGCGGGGGGTCTCAGATACGCAGTATTTT.

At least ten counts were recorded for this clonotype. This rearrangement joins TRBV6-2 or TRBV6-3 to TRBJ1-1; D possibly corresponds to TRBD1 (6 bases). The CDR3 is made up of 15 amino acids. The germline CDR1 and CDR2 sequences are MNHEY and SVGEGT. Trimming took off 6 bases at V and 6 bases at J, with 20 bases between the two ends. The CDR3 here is CASSPGRGPPAEAFF. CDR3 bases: TGTGCCAGCAGCCCCGGGCGGGGGCCGCCTGCTGAAGCTTTCTTT.

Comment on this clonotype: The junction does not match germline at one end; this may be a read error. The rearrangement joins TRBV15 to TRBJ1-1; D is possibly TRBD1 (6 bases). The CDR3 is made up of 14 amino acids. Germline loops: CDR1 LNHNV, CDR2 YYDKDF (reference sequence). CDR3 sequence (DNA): TGTGCCACCAGCAGGGGTACAGGGAACGCTGAAGCTTTCTTT. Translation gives CATSRGTGNAEAFF.